This T cell receptor beta chain stems from a study of blood T cell repertoires in COVID-19. The overall study: COVID-19 samples, acute and convalescent, were from the United States, Italy and Spain. The cDNA or gDNA used as material had been derived from T cells, B-cell-depleted T cells, or PBMCs.

Per the original data handling: Estimation of nucleated cell counts relied on the amplification of reference gene primers. Profiling relied on immunoSEQ multiplex PCR, and the TCRdb table lists in-frame clones only, not all of them. For V, J and clone size, that table is used; D and trimming come from the DNA. The sample lists 55,000 to 75,000 clones; around 82% were seen once. It was during active infection that Seattle patients were enrolled and then longitudinally followed. V was shortened by 4 bases and J by 1 base, with 8 bases between the two germline ends. The V gene's germline CDR1 is MGHRA and CDR2 YSYEKL. This CDR3 is built from 14 residues.

Sequences were obtained from peripheral blood. This receptor was obtained from a man aged 55 to 70 with COVID-19, enrolled during active disease. The V call is TRBV4-1, the J call TRBJ1-3, with D tentatively TRBD1 (6 bases). CDR3 residues: CASSPQGSGNTIYF. The CDR3 region has the DNA TGCGCCAGCAGCCCACAGGGTTCTGGAAACACCATATATTTT.